This T cell receptor beta chain stems from a study of graft-versus-host responses after intestinal transplantation (dated by TCRdb to the early 2020s). About the full investigation: The transplants that recipients received were multivisceral, liver-intestinal, or isolated intestinal. Every recipient was given anti-thymocyte globulin induction, followed by 2 to 4 years of maintenance tacrolimus and steroids. Bulk TCR-beta CDR3 sequencing was used to track graft-versus-host and host-versus-graft alloreactive T cell clones in the graft, circulation and bone marrow after intestinal transplantation. The cohort enrolled 20 to 25 intestinal transplant recipients including one retransplant, and a few patients lacking pretransplant specimens were excluded. Rather than going through the commercial service, samples from a few later patients were sequenced in-house on an Illumina MiSeq and processed with MiXCR. Alloreactive clones were identified by sequencing pre-transplant mixed lymphocyte reaction products and comparing these products with unstimulated pre-transplant donor and recipient T cells. Donor T cell macrochimerism was defined as a peak of at least 4% donor T cells among recipient peripheral blood mononuclear cells.

Counted from cysteine to phenylalanine, this CDR3 has 12 amino acids. The CDR3 DNA has 36 bases and is translated from base 1. The germline V gene specifies SGHTA as CDR1 and FQGNSA as CDR2. Trimming removed 3 bases from V and 7 bases from J, leaving 9 bases between the germline ends. What the work shows at the level of the full study, not this receptor alone: Patients with donor T cell macrochimerism had high GvH to HvG T cell clonal ratios in their allografts. Early after transplant, peak levels of circulating GvH clones were associated with declines in HvG clones. Conclusions were limited by the relatively low number and heterogeneity of intestinal transplant patients. GvH clones turned up in recipient bone marrow, with some appearing earlier in ileal mucosa or blood, a pattern consistent with an intestinal mucosal origin.

Library prep was done by the immunoSEQ multiplex PCR assay. Adaptive Biotechnologies carried out high-throughput TCR-beta CDR3 sequencing of genomic DNA for most patients. Per the source publication's procedure: TCR sequencing data were retrieved from Adaptive's ImmunoSEQ software for around 20 patients, whereas a few other patients were processed with MiXCR and VDJtools. Because the origin of CDR3 nucleotide sequences shared between donor and recipient could not be assigned, those sequences were removed. Alloreactive clones required at least 2-fold expansion over unstimulated cells and minimum CFSE-low frequency of 0.002% (template counts) or 0.001% (read counts). Clones detected in sequenced pre-transplant spleen, lymph node, or MLR CFSE-low populations of the donor or recipient were defined as mappable. The cumulative frequency of alloreactive clones was calculated as a percentage of all sequences, weighted by copy number. TCRdb carries this immuneACCESS record with in-frame sequences only. Its versions omit some clonotypes, under half of them owing to an unresolved V gene in the studies checked, with the rest unexplained. Clonal size and the V and J genes are those of that table, whereas D and trimming came from the DNA. This sample gives 29,000 or so clones in total; more than 70% of them show up just once. The ten largest account for approximately 3% of the sample.

Intraepithelial and lamina propria lymphocytes were isolated from graft specimens using dithiothreitol, EDTA incubations and collagenase D digestion. Bulk TCR-beta sequencing was performed on serial intestinal graft biopsy specimens collected as late as 600 days after transplant. This clone is identified as medium-sized (0.01 to 0.1%). Its antigen has not been determined. The record has no base qualities; no much larger clone is one base away. The V and J genes are TRBV7-2 and TRBJ1-1; the D gene remains uncertain. The specimen was ileum tissue, collected 98 days after intestinal transplantation. The clonotype originates from a human patient who received an intestinal transplant, so some T cells may come from the graft donor. The CDR3 protein: CASSFVGSEAFF. Here is the DNA: TGTGCCAGCAGCTTTGTCGGCAGTGAAGCTTTCTTT.